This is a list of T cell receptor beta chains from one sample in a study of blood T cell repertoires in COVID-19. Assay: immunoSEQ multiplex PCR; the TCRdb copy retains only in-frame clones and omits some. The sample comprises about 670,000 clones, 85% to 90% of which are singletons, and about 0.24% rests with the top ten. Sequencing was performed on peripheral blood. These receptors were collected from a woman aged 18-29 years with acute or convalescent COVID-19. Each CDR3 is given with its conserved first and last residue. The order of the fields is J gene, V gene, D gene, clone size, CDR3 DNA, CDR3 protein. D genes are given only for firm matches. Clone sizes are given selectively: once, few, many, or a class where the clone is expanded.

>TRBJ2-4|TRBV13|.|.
TGTGCCAGCAGCTTAGGTAGACTAGCCAAAAACATTCAGTACTTC
CASSLGRLAKNIQYF
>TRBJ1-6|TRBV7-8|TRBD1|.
TGTGCCAGCAGCACAAGACAGGGCGGCAATTCACCCCTCCACTTT
CASSTRQGGNSPLHF
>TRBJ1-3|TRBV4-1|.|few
TGCGCCAGCAGCCAAGACGAGGCAATGCGCGGAAACACCATATATTTT
CASSQDEAMRGNTIYF
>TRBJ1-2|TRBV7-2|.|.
TGTGCCAGCAGCTTAGGCCCCCGGTACGGCTACACCTTC
CASSLGPRYGYTF
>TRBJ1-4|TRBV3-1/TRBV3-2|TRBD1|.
TGTGCCAGCAGCCAGGAGGGACAGATTGGAAAACTGTTTTTT
CASSQEGQIGKLFF
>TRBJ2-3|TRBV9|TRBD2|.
TGTGCCAGCAGCGTAGGACGGACTAGCGGGGATACGCAGTATTTT
CASSVGRTSGDTQYF
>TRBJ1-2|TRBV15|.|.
TGTGCCACCTACGTAGGAGATTGGAGCGATGGCTACACCTTC
CATYVGDWSDGYTF
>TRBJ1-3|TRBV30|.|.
TGTGCCTGGAGTGAAATGGAAGTCGGGAACACCATATATTTT
CAWSEMEVGNTIYF
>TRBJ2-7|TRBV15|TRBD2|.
TGTGCCACCAGCAGAGATATAAAGGGCGGGGGGGCTTTAGGTGTTATCGAGCAGTACTTC
CATSRDIKGGGALGVIEQYF
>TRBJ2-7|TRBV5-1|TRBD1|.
TGCGCCAGCAGCTTTCGGGACAGACCCTACGAGCAGTACTTC
CASSFRDRPYEQYF
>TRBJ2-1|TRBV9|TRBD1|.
TGTGCCAGCAGTGGGGACAGCCCGAACAATGAGCAGTTCTTC
CASSGDSPNNEQFF
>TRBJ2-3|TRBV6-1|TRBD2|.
TGTGCCAGCAGTGCTCAAATAGCGGGGGGGCACACAGATACGCAGTATTTT
CASSAQIAGGHTDTQYF
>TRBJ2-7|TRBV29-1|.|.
TGCAGCGTTGAAGAGGGACAGGGACTAGGCGAGCAGTACTTC
CSVEEGQGLGEQYF
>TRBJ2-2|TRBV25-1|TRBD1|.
TGTGCCAGCAGGCCCTCAGGGGGCAGAACCGGGGAGCTGTTTTTT
CASRPSGGRTGELFF
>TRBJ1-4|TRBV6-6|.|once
TGTGCCAGCAGTTACGCAGTCAGGACAGAAAAACTGTTTTTT
CASSYAVRTEKLFF
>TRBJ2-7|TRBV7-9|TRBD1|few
TGTGCCAGCAGCCCCACAGGGGGCCCCTACTACGAGCAGTACTTC
CASSPTGGPYYEQYF
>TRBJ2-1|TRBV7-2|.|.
TGTGCCAGCAGCTTAGCGTCGGGGACCTACAATGAGCAGTTCTTC
CASSLASGTYNEQFF
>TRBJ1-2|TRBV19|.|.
TGTGCCAGTAGTACCCCCGGAGGGAACTATGGCTACACCTTC
CASSTPGGNYGYTF
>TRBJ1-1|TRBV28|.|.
TGTGCCAGCAGTTTCTCGCGGGAAGCTTTCTTT
CASSFSREAFF
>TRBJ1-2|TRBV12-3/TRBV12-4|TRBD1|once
TGTGCCAGCAGCGAACAGGGGGCCTATGGCTACACCTTC
CASSEQGAYGYTF
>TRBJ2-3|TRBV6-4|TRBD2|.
TGTGCCAGCAGTCCGGCCAGCGGGGGAAGCACAGATACGCAGTATTTT
CASSPASGGSTDTQYF
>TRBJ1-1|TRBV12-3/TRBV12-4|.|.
TGTGCCAGCAGTTTTTTACAGGCTGAAGCTTTCTTT
CASSFLQAEAFF
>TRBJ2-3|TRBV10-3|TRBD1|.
TGTGCCATCGGGCGGACAGGGTCGAGTGGGGCAGATACGCAGTATTTT
CAIGRTGSSGADTQYF
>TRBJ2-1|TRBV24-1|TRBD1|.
TGTGCCACCAGTGATACAGGGGAGACGTACAATGAGCAGTTCTTC
CATSDTGETYNEQFF
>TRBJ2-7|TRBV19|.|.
TGTGCCAGTACGAAAGGGGGCAGGGAGGCCTACGAGCAGTACTTC
CASTKGGREAYEQYF
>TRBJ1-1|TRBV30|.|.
TGTGCCTGGGCTAGCAGGGGAAACACTGAAGCTTTCTTT
CAWASRGNTEAFF
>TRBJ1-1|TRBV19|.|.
TGTGCCAGTAGTGCGGGGGCGAGTACTGAAGCTTTCTTT
CASSAGASTEAFF
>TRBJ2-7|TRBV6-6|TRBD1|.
TGTGCCAGCAGTTACTCCGGACAGGGTACCTACGAGCAGTACTTC
CASSYSGQGTYEQYF
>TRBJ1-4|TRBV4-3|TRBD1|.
TGCGCCAGCAGCCAAGGTCACAGGGGGGGTGAAAAACTGTTTTTT
CASSQGHRGGEKLFF
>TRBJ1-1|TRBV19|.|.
TGTGCCAGTAGTATCCGACAGAAGAACACTGAAGCTTTCTTT
CASSIRQKNTEAFF
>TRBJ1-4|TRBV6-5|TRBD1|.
TGTGCCAGCAGATCCGACAGGGGTGAGGAAAAACTGTTTTTT
CASRSDRGEEKLFF
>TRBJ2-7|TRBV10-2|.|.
TGCGCCAGCAGTGACTCATTTCGGGGGACCTACGAGCAGTACTTC
CASSDSFRGTYEQYF
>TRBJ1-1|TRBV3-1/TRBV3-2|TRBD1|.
TGTGCCAGCAGCCCAAGGACAGGAGCCATGAACACTGAAGCTTTCTTT
CASSPRTGAMNTEAFF
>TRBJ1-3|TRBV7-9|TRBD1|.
TGTGCCAGTACCTTCGGACAGGGGGCTGGCGACACCATATATTTT
CASTFGQGAGDTIYF
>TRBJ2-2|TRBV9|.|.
TGTGCCAGCAGCGCCCAGGGACTGAGGAACACCGGGGAGCTGTTTTTT
CASSAQGLRNTGELFF
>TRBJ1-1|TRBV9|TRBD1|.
TGTGCCAGCAGCCCTCTTTTCCGGGACAGGGGAATAGGCACTGAAGCTTTCTTT
CASSPLFRDRGIGTEAFF
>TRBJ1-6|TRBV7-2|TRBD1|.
TGTGCCAGCAGCTTAAGTCCCACAGGGGATTCACCCCTCCACTTT
CASSLSPTGDSPLHF
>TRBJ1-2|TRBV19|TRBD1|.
TGTGCCAGTAGTCGGGACAGGGAACGATTCTATGGCTACACCTTC
CASSRDRERFYGYTF
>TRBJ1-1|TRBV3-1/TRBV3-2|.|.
TGTGCCAGCAGCCAACGGGGAGGCGGACCGAACACTGAAGCTTTCTTT
CASSQRGGGPNTEAFF
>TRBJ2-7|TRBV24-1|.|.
TGTGCCACCAGCAAGACAGGCTCCTACGAGCAGTACTTC
CATSKTGSYEQYF
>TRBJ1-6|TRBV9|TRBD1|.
TGTGCCAGCAGCGTAGGAAGGACAGGGGACTATAATTCACCCCTCCACTTT
CASSVGRTGDYNSPLHF
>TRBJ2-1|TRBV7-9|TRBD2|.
TGTGCCAGCAGCTTTAACGGACTAGGCGAACTTGAGCAGTTCTTC
CASSFNGLGELEQFF
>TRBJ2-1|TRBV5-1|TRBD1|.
TGCGCCAGCAGCTTGGGTTGGACAGGAGAATACAATGAGCAGTTCTTC
CASSLGWTGEYNEQFF
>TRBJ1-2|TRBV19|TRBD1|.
TGTGCCAGTAGCCTTAGACAGGGCGGCTATGGCTACACCTTC
CASSLRQGGYGYTF
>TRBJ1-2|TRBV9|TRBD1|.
TGTGCCAGCAGCGTACAGGGGGATGGCTACACCTTC
CASSVQGDGYTF
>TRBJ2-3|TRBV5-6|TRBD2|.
TGTGCCAGCAGCTTTGGACTAGCTGACGCAGATACGCAGTATTTT
CASSFGLADADTQYF
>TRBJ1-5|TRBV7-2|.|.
TGTGCCAGCAGCTTAGATTCAGGGATGTATTATCAGCCCCAGCATTTT
CASSLDSGMYYQPQHF
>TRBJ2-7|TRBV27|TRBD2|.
TGTGCCAGCAGACCTAGCGGGGTTGACTCCTACGAGCAGTACTTC
CASRPSGVDSYEQYF
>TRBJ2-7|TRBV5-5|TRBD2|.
TGTGCCAGCAGCTTGGTGCAAGCGGGGGCCTACGAGCAGTACTTC
CASSLVQAGAYEQYF
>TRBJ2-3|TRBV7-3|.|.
TGTGCCAGCAGCCGGGGACACAATCCAGATACGCAGTATTTT
CASSRGHNPDTQYF
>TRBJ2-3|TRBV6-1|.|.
TGTGCCGGCAGGACAGCTAGCACAGATACGCAGTATTTT
CAGRTASTDTQYF
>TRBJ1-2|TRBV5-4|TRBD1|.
TGTGCCAGCAGCTTGAGACAGGGGGCCTACTATGGCTACACCTTC
CASSLRQGAYYGYTF